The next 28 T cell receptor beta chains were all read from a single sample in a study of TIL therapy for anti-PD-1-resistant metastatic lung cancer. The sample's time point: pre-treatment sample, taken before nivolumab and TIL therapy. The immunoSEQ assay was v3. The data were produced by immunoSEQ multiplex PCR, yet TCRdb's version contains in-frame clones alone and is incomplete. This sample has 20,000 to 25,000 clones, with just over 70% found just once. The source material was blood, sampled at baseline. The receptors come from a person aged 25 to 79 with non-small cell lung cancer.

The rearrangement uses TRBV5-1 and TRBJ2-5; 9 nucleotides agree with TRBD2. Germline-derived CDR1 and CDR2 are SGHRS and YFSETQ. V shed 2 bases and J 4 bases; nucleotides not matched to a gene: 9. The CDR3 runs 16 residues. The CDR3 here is CASSLQSGGQGETQYF. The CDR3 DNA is TGCGCCAGCAGCTTACAAAGCGGGGGGCAGGGAGAGACCCAGTACTTC. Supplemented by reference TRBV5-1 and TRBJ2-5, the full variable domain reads KAGVTQTPRYLIKTRGQQVTLSCSPISGHRSVSWYQQTPGQGLQFLFEYFSETQRNKGNFPGRFSGRQFSNSRSEMNVSTLELGDSALYLCASSLQSGGQGETQYFGPGTRLLVL.

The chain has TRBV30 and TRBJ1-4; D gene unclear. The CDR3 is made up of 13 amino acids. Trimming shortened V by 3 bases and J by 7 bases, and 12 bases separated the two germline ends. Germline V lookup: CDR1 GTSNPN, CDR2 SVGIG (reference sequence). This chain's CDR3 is CAWSKTMGEKLFF. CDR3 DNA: TGTGCCTGGAGCAAAACAATGGGTGAAAAACTGTTTTTT.

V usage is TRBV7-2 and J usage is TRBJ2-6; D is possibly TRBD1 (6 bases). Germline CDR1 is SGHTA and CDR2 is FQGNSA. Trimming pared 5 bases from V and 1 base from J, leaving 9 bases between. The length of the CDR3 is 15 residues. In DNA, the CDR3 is TGTGCCAGCAGCCCGCAGGGGTCTGGGGCCAACGTCCTGACTTTC. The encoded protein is CASSPQGSGANVLTF.

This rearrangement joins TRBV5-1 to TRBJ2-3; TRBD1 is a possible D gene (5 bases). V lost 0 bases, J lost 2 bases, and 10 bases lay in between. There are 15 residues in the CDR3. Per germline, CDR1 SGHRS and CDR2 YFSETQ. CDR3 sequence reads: CASSLVPDNTDTQYF. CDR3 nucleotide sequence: TGCGCCAGCAGCTTGGTACCGGACAACACAGATACGCAGTATTTT.

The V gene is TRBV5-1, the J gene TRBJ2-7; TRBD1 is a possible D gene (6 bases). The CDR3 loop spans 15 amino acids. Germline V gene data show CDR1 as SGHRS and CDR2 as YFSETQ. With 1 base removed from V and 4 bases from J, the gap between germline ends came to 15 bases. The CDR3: CASSLSGRGWYEQYF. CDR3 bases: TGCGCCAGCAGCTTGTCTGGCAGGGGTTGGTACGAGCAGTACTTC.

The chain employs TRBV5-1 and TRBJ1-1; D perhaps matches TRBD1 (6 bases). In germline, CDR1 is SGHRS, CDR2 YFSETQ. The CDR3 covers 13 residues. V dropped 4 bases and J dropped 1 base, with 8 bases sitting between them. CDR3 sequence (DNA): TGCGCCAGCAGCCCGACAGGGAACACTGAAGCTTTCTTT. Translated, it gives CASSPTGNTEAFF. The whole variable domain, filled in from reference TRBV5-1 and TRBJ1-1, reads KAGVTQTPRYLIKTRGQQVTLSCSPISGHRSVSWYQQTPGQGLQFLFEYFSETQRNKGNFPGRFSGRQFSNSRSEMNVSTLELGDSALYLCASSPTGNTEAFFGQGTRLTVV.

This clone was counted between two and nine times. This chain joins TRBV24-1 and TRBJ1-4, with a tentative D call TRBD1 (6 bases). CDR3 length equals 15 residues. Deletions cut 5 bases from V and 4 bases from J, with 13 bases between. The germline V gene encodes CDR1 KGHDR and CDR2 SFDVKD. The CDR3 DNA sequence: TGTGCCACCAGTGGCGGGGGACACCGTAATGAAAAACTGTTTTTT. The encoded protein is CATSGGGHRNEKLFF.

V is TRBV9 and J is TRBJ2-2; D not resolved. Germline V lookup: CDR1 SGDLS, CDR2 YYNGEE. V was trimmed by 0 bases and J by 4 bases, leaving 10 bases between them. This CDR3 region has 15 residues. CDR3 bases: TGTGCCAGCAGCGTAGCCCCCGGTCCCACCGGGGAGCTGTTTTTT. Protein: CASSVAPGPTGELFF. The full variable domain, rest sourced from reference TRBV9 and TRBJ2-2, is DSGVTQTPKHLITATGQRVTLRCSPRSGDLSVYWYQQSLDQGLQFLIQYYNGEERAKGNILERFSAQQFPDLHSELNLSSLELGDSALYFCASSVAPGPTGELFFGEGSRLTVL.

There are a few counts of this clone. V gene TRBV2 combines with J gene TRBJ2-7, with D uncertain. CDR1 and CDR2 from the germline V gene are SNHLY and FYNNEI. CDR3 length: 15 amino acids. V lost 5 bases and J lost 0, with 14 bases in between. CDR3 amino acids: CASSWQPNYSYEQYF. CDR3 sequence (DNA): TGTGCCAGCAGTTGGCAGCCCAATTACTCCTACGAGCAGTACTTC. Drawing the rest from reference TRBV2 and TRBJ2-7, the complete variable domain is EPEVTQTPSHQVTQMGQEVILRCVPISNHLYFYWYRQILGQKVEFLVSFYNNEISEKSEIFDDQFSVERPDGSNFTLKIRSTKLEDSAMYFCASSWQPNYSYEQYFGPGTRLTVT.

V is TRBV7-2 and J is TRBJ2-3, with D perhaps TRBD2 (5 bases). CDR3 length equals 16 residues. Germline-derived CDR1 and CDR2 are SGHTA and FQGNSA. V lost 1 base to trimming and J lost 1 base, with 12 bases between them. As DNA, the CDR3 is TGTGCCAGCAGCTTAGTTCCCCGGGGAGGCACAGATACGCAGTATTTT. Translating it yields CASSLVPRGGTDTQYF.

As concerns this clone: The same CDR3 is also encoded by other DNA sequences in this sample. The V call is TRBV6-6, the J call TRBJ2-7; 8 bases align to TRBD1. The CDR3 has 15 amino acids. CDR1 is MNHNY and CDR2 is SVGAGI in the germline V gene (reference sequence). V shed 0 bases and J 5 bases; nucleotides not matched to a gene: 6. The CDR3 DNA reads TGTGCCAGCAGTTACTCTCGGCCAGGGGGCCACGAGCAGTACTTC. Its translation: CASSYSRPGGHEQYF.

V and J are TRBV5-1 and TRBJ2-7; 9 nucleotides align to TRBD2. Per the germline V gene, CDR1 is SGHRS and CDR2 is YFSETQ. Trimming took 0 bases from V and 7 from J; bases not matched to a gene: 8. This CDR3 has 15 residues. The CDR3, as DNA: TGCGCCAGCAGCTTGGAGGGACTAGCCGGAGGGGAGCAGTACGTC. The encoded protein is CASSLEGLAGGEQYV.

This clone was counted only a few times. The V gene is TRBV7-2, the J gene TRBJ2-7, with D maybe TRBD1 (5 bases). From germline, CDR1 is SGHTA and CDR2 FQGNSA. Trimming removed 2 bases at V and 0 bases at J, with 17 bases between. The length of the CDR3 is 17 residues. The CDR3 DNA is TGTGCCAGCAGCTTAAATGGGGCACAGTTGAGCTCCTACGAGCAGTACGTC. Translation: CASSLNGAQLSSYEQYV.

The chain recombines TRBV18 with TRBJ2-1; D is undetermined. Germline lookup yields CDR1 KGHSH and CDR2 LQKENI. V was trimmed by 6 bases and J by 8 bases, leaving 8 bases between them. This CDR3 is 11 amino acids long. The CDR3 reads CASSPDHEQFF. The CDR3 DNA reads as TGTGCCAGCTCTCCGGACCATGAGCAGTTCTTC.

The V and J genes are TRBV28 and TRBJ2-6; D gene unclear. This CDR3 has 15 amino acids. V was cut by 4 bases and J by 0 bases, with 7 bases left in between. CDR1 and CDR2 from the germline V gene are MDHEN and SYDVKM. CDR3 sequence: CASSSSTSGANVLTF. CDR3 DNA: TGTGCCAGCAGTTCCTCGACCTCTGGGGCCAACGTCCTGACTTTC. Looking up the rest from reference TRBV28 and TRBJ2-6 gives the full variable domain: DVKVTQSSRYLVKRTGEKVFLECVQDMDHENMFWYRQDPGLGLRLIYFSYDVKMKEKGDIPEGYSVSREKKERFSLILESASTNQTSMYLCASSSSTSGANVLTFGAGSRLTVL.

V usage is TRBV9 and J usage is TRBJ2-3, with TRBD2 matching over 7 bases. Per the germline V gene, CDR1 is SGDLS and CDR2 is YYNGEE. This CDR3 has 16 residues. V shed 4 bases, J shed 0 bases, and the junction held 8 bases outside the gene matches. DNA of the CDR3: TGTGCCAGCAGCACACGAGCGGGATACAGCACAGATACGCAGTATTTT. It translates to CASSTRAGYSTDTQYF.

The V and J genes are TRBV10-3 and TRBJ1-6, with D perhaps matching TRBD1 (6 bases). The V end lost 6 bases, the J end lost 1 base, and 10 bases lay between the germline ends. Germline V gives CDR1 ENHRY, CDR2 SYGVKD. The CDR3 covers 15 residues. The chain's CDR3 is CAIRAQGSYNSPLHF. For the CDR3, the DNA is TGTGCCATCAGGGCTCAGGGGTCCTATAATTCACCCCTCCACTTT.

The CDR3 spells CASSLGRASGAQETQYF. The CDR3 nucleotides are TGCGCCAGCAGCCTGGGGAGGGCCAGCGGGGCACAAGAGACCCAGTACTTC. V gene TRBV5-1 combines with J gene TRBJ2-5, with TRBD2 identical over 7 bases. CDR3 length: 17 amino acids. Germline values: CDR1 SGHRS, CDR2 YFSETQ. Trimming took 4 bases from V and 2 from J; bases not matched to a gene: 14.

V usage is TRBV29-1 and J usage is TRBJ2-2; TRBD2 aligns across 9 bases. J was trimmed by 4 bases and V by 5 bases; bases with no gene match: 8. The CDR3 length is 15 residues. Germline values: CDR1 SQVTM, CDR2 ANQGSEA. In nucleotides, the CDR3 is TGCAGCGTTTTCTGGCGGGAGGGCCTCACCGGGGAGCTGTTTTTT. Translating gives CSVFWREGLTGELFF.

CDR3: CASSQDSGSGNTIYF. In DNA, the CDR3 is TGTGCCAGCAGCCAAGATTCGGGGAGCGGAAACACCATATATTTT. The chain combines TRBV3-1 (or the pseudogene TRBV3-2) with TRBJ1-3; D gene ambiguous. V gave up 0 bases and J gave up 4 bases, with 10 bases separating them. Germline CDR1 and CDR2: LGHDT and YNNKEL (reference sequence). CDR3 size: 15 residues.

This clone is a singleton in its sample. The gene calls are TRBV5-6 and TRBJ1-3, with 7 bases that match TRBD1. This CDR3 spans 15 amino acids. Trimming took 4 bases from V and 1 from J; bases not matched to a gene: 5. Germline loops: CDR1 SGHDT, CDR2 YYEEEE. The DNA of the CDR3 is TGTGCCAGCAGCGGGACGACAGGGTCTGGAAACACCATATATTTT. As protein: CASSGTTGSGNTIYF.

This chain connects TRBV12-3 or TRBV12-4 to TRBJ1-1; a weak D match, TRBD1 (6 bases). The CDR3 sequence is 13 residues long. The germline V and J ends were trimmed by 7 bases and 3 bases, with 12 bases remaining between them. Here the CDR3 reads CASTSQGHTEAFF. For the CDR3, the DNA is TGTGCCAGCACTTCACAGGGTCACACTGAAGCTTTCTTT.

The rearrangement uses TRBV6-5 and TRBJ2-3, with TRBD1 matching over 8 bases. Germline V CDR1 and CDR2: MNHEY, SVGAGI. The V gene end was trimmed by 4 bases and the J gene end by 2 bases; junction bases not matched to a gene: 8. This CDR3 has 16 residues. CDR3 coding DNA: TGTGCCAGCAGTTCCGGGACAGGTTCCTTCACAGATACGCAGTATTTT. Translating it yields CASSSGTGSFTDTQYF.

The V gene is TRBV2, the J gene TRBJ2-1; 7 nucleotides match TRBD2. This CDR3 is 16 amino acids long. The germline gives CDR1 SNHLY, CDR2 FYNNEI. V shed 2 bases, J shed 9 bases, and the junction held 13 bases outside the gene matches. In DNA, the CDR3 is TGTGCCAGCAGTGAACGGACTAGAACGTTGGGGAGTGAGCAGTTCTTC. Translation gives CASSERTRTLGSEQFF.

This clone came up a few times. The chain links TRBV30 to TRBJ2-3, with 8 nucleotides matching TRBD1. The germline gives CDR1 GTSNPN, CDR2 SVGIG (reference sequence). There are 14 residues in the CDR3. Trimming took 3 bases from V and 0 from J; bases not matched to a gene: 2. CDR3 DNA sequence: TGTGCCTGGAGAACAGGGGGGAGCACAGATACGCAGTATTTT. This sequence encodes CAWRTGGSTDTQYF.

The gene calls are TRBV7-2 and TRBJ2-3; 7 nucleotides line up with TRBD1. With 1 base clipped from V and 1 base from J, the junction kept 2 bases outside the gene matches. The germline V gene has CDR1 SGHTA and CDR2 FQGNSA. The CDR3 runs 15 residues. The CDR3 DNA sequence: TGTGCCAGCAGCTTAGGAGGACAGGGCACAGATACGCAGTATTTT. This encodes CASSLGGQGTDTQYF.

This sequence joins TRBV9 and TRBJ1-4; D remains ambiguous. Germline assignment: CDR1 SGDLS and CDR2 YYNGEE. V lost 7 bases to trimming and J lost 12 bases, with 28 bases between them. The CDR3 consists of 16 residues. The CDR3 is CASSPRRPAGIGELFF. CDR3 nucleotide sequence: TGTGCCAGCTCACCTAGGCGCCCCGCGGGTATTGGGGAACTGTTTTTT.

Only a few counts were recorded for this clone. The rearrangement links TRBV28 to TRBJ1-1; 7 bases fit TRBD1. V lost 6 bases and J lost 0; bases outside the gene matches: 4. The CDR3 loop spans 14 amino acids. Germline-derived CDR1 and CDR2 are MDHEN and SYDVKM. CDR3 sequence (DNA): TGTGCCAGCAGGTTGGGACAGATGAACACTGAAGCTTTCTTT. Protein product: CASRLGQMNTEAFF.